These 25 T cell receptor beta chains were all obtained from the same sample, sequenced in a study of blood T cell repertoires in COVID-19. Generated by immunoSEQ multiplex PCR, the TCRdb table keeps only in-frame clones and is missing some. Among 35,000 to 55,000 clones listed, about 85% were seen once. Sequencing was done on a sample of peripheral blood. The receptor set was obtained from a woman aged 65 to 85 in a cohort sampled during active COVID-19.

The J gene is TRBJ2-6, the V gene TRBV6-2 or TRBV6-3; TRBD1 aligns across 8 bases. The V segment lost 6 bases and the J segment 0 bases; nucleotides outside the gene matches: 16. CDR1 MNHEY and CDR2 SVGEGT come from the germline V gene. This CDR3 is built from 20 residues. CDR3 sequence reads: CASSPRLVGTGASGANVLTF. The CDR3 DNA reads TGTGCCAGCAGCCCCCGCCTGGTTGGGACAGGCGCCTCTGGGGCCAACGTCCTGACTTTC.

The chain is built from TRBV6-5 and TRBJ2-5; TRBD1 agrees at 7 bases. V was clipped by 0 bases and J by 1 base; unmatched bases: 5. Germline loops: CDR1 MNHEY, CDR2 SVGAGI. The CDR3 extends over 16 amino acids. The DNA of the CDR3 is TGTGCCAGCAGTTACTCTCTTGACAGGGTCCAAGAGACCCAGTACTTC. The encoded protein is CASSYSLDRVQETQYF.

In nucleotides, the CDR3 is TGTGCCAGCAGCTTAGCCGCTCGGAGGAGGACAGATACGCAGTATTTT. Its translation is CASSLAARRRTDTQYF. The genes are TRBV7-9 and TRBJ2-3; D possibly corresponds to TRBD2 (5 bases). Trimming left V 0 bases short and J 3 bases short, with 13 bases between. This CDR3 is 16 amino acids long. The germline V gene has CDR1 SEHNR and CDR2 FQNEAQ (reference sequence).

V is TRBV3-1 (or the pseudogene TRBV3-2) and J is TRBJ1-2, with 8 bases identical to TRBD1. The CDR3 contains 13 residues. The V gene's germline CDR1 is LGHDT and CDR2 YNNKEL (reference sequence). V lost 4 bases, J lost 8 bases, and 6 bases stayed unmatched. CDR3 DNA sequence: TGTGCCAGCAGCCTTGGACAGGGAAGGGGCTACACCTTC. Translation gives CASSLGQGRGYTF.

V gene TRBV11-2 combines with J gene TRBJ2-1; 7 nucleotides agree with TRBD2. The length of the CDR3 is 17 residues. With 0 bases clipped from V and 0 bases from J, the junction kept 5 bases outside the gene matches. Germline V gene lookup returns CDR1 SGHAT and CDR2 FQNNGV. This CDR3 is CASSLEGRTSSYNEQFF. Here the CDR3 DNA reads TGTGCCAGCAGCTTAGAGGGCCGGACTAGCTCCTACAATGAGCAGTTCTTC.

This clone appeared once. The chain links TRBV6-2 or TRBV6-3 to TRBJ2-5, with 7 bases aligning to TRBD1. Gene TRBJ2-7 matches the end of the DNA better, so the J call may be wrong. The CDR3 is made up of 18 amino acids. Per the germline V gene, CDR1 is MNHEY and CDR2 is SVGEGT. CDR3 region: CASSFDMGQSFESYEQYF. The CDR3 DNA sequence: TGTGCCAGCAGTTTCGATATGGGACAGTCATTCGAGTCCTACGAGCAGTACTTC.

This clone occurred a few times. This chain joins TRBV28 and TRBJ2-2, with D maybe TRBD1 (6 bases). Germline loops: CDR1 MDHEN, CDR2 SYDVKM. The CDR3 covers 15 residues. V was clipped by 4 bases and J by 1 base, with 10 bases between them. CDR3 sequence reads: CASSSGGWNTGELFF. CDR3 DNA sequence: TGTGCCAGCAGTTCTGGGGGCTGGAACACCGGGGAGCTGTTTTTT.

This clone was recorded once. CDR3 in DNA: TGTGCCAGCAGCGATATACAGGGGTTGGACACTGAAGCTTTCTTT. This translates into CASSDIQGLDTEAFF. J is TRBJ1-1 and V is TRBV28; 7 nucleotides line up with TRBD1. J was trimmed by 3 bases and V by 6 bases; bases with no gene match: 10. This CDR3 has 15 residues. Germline V lookup: CDR1 MDHEN, CDR2 SYDVKM.

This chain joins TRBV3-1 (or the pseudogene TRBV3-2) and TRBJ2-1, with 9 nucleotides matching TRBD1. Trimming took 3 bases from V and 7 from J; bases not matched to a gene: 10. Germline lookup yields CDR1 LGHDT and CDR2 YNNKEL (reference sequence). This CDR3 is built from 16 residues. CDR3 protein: CASSQEEGQGWNEQFF. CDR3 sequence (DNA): TGTGCCAGCAGCCAGGAAGAAGGACAGGGGTGGAATGAGCAGTTCTTC.

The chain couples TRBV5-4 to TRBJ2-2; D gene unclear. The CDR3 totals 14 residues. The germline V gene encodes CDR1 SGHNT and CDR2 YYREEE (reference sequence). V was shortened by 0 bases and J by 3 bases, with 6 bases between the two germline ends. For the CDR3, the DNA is TGTGCCAGCAGCTTGGCACTGCACACCGGGGAGCTGTTTTTT. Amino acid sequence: CASSLALHTGELFF.

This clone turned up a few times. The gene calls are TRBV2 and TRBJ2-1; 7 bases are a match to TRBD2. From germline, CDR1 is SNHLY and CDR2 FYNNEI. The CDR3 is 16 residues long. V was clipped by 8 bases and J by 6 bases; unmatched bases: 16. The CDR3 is CASSKFGRGTSNEQFF. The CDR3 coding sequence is TGTGCCAGCTCCAAATTTGGGAGGGGCACCAGCAATGAGCAGTTCTTC.

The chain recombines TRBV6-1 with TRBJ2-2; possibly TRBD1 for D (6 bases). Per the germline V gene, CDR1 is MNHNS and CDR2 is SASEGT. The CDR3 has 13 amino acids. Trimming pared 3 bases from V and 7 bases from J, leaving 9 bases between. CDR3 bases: TGTGCCAGCAGTGACACAGGGTACGGGGAGCTGTTTTTT. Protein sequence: CASSDTGYGELFF.

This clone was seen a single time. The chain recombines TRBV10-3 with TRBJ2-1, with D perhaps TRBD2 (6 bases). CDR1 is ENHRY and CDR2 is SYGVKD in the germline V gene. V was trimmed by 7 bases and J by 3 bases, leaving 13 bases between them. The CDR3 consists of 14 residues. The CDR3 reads CAINPGEFYNEQFF. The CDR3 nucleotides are TGTGCCATCAATCCGGGAGAATTCTACAATGAGCAGTTCTTC.

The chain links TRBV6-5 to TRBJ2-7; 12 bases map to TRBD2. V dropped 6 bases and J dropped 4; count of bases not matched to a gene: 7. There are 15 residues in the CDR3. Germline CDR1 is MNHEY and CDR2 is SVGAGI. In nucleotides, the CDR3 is TGTGCCAGCAGGGGACTAGCGGGTGGGAATTACGAGCAGTACTTC. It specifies CASRGLAGGNYEQYF.

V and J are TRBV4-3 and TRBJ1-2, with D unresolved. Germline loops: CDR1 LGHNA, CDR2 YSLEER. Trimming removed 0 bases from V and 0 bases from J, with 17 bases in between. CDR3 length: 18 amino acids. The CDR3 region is CASSQDLPRLGANYGYTF. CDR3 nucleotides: TGCGCCAGCAGCCAAGATTTACCCCGACTGGGAGCTAACTATGGCTACACCTTC.

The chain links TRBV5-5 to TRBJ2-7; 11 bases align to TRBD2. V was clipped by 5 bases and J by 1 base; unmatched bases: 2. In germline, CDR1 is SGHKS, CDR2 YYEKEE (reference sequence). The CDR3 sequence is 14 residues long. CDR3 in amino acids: CASRRLAGSYEQYF. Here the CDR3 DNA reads TGTGCCAGCAGACGACTAGCGGGATCCTACGAGCAGTACTTC.

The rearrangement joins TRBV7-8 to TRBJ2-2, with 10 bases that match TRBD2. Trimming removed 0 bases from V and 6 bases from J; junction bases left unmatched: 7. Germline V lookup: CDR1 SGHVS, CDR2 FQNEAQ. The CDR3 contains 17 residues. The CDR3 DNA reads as TGTGCCAGCAGCTTAGCCTCTAGCGGGAGTTACTCCGGGGAGCTGTTTTTT. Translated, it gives CASSLASSGSYSGELFF. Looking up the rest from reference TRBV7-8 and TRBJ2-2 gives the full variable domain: GAGVSQSPRYKVAKRGQDVALRCDPISGHVSLFWYQQALGQGPEFLTYFQNEAQLDKSGLPSDRFFAERPEGSVSTLKIQRTQQEDSAVYLCASSLASSGSYSGELFFGEGSRLTVL.

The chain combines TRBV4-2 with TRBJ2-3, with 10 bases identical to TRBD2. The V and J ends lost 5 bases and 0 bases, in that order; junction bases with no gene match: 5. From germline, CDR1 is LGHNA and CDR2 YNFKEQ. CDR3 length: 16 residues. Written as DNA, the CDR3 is TGTGCCAGCAGCTTACTGACTAGCGGGAGCACAGATACGCAGTATTTT. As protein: CASSLLTSGSTDTQYF.

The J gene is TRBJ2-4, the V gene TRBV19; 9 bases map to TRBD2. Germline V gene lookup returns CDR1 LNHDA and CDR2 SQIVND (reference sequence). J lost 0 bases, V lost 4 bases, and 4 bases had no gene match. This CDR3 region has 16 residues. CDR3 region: CASSTSGRIAKNIQYF. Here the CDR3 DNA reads TGTGCCAGTAGTACCAGCGGGAGGATAGCCAAAAACATTCAGTACTTC.

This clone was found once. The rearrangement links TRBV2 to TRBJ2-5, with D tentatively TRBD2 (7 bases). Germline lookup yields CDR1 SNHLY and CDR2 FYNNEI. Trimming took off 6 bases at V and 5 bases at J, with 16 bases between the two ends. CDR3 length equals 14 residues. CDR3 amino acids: CASRTGGPGETQYF. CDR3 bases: TGTGCCAGCAGGACCGGGGGGCCCGGGGAGACCCAGTACTTC.

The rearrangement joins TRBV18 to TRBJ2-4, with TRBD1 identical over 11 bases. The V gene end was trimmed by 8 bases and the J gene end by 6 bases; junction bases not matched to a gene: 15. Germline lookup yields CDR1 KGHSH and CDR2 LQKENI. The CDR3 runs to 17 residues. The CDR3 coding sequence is TGTGCCAGCACGAAGCCCGGGACAGGGGGATTCGGAAACATTCAGTACTTC. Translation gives CASTKPGTGGFGNIQYF.

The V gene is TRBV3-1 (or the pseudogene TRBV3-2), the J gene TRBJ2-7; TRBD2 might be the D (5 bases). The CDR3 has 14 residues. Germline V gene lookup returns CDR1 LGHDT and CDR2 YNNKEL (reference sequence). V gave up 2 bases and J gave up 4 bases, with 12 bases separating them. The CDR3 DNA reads TGTGCCAGCAGCCAATCGGTCGAGGGTTACGAGCAGTACTTC. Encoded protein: CASSQSVEGYEQYF.

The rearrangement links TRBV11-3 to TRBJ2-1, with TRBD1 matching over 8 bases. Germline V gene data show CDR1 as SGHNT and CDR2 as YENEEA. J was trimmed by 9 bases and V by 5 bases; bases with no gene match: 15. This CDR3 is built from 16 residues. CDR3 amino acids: CASSPRTGSQFSEQFF. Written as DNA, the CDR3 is TGTGCCAGCAGCCCTAGGACAGGGAGTCAATTTAGTGAGCAGTTCTTC.

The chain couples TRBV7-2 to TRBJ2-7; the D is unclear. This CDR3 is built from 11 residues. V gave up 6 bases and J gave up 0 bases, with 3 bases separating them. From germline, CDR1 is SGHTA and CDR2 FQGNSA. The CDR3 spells CASSLSYEQYF. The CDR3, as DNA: TGTGCCAGCAGTCTCTCCTACGAGCAGTACTTC.

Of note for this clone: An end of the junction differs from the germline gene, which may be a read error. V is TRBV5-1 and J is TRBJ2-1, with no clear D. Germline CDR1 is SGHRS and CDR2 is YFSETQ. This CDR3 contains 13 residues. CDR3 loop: CASSPLRVEELFF. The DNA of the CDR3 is TGCGCCAGCAGCCCGCTTCGGGTTGAGGAGCTGTTCTTC.